Sequencing of this TCR beta chain was carried out in a study of blood T cell repertoires in COVID-19. Study-level information: Specimens from acute and convalescent COVID-19 originated in the United States, Italy and Spain. The cDNA or gDNA used as material had been derived from T cells, B-cell-depleted T cells, or PBMCs.

How the authors handled the data: From reference gene primer amplification, estimates of nucleated cell counts were derived. The assay was immunoSEQ multiplex PCR, and TCRdb's table has in-frame clones only and misses some. V and J calls and clone size come straight from that table; D and trimming were deduced from the DNA. The data contain about 90,000 clones, 80% of them singletons. Unmatched junction bases numbered 4, after V lost 4 bases and J lost 0 bases. The CDR3 runs to 15 residues. CDR1 and CDR2 (germline): SGHDN, FVKESK. Source material: peripheral blood. The origin of this receptor is a woman between 65 and 79 years old with acute or convalescent COVID-19. The chain links TRBV14 to TRBJ2-3, with 7 bases fitting TRBD2. The CDR3: CASSRLAVSTDTQYF. The CDR3 nucleotides read TGTGCCAGCAGCCGCCTAGCGGTAAGCACAGATACGCAGTATTTT.